The rows below give T cell receptor beta chains drawn from one sample of a study of control samples from healthy donors and cancer patients. The assay was immunoSEQ multiplex PCR, and TCRdb's table has in-frame clones only and misses some. The sample holds some 100,000 clones; around 88% are singletons and the top ten take about 8%. Sequencing was done on a sample of blood. All receptors come from a man younger than 45 in good health. The CDR3 runs from the conserved cysteine through the conserved F or W. The D gene is left open where the match is weak. Clone size is not always given. Where it is, it says once, few, many or a class for expanded clones.

v_call	clone_size	d_call	j_call	cdr3_nt	cdr3_aa
TRBV19	once	.	TRBJ2-1	TGTGCCAGTAGTATGTCAGGGGCCTCCTACAATGAGCAGTTCTTC	CASSMSGASYNEQFF
TRBV28	.	.	TRBJ1-4	TGTGCCAGCAGTGGGGTTTATGCAACTAATGAAAAACTGTTTTTT	CASSGVYATNEKLFF
TRBV27	.	.	TRBJ1-5	TGTGCCAGCAGTTTAAATGGGGGGCTAGTCAATCAGCCCCAGCATTTT	CASSLNGGLVNQPQHF
TRBV7-9	.	TRBD1	TRBJ2-5	TGTGCCAGCAGCACCGGACAGGGGCGAGAGGAGACCCAGTACTTC	CASSTGQGREETQYF
TRBV28	.	.	TRBJ1-3	TGTGCCAGCAGCGCTCAGGACATGGCCGGAAACACCATATATTTT	CASSAQDMAGNTIYF
TRBV5-6	once	TRBD1	TRBJ2-5	TGTGCCAGCAGCCCGACAGGGAGAGAGACCCAGTACTTC	CASSPTGRETQYF
TRBV7-8	.	.	TRBJ1-1	TGTGCCAGCAGCTTAACTGTGAACACTGAAGCTTTCTTT	CASSLTVNTEAFF
TRBV6-5	few	.	TRBJ1-6	TGTGCCAGCAGTTCCCGGGGCTCCTATAATTCACCCCTCCACTTT	CASSSRGSYNSPLHF
TRBV29-1	.	TRBD1	TRBJ2-7	TGCAGCGTTATCCAGCGCGACAGGGGTATCTACGAGCAGTACTTC	CSVIQRDRGIYEQYF
TRBV5-1	.	.	TRBJ1-5	TGCGCCAGCAGTAAAGGGGAGGCCAATCAGCCCCAGCATTTT	CASSKGEANQPQHF
TRBV3-1/TRBV3-2	.	.	TRBJ2-6	TGTGCCAGCAGCCAATGGTTGGGGGGGGCCAACGTCCTGACTTTC	CASSQWLGGANVLTF
TRBV6-1	many	TRBD1	TRBJ1-4	TGTGCCAGCAGTGAACGGGACAGGGGGTTTACAACTAATGAAAAACTGTTTTTT	CASSERDRGFTTNEKLFF
TRBV27	once	TRBD1	TRBJ2-6	TGTGCCAGCAGTTTGCTACGGGACAGGGGACCCTCTGGGGCCAACGTCCTGACTTTC	CASSLLRDRGPSGANVLTF
TRBV27	.	TRBD2	TRBJ2-3	TGTGCCAGCAGTCTCCAAGCGGGAGCTACAGATACGCAGTATTTT	CASSLQAGATDTQYF
TRBV5-5	.	.	TRBJ1-3	TGTGCCAGCAGCTCGACAGGCTCGACAAAGACCTCTGGAAACACCATATATTTT	CASSSTGSTKTSGNTIYF
TRBV27	.	TRBD1	TRBJ1-5	TGTGCCAGCAGTCCTATCCCCGGGACAGGGGTATATCCCCAGCATTTT	CASSPIPGTGVYPQHF
TRBV5-4	.	.	TRBJ2-2	TGTGCCAGCAGCTTTGGGACCGGGGAGCTGTTTTTT	CASSFGTGELFF
TRBV30	.	.	TRBJ1-6	TGTGCCTGGAGTACACGGGGGGGGGCATCTTCACCCCTCCACTTT	CAWSTRGGASSPLHF
TRBV24-1	.	.	TRBJ1-2	TGTGCCACCAGTGAGAACAGGGTGAACTATGGCTACACCTTC	CATSENRVNYGYTF
TRBV4-2	.	TRBD1	TRBJ2-6	TGTGCCAGCAGCCAAGAAAGGGGGCCTGGGGCCAACGTCCTGACTTTC	CASSQERGPGANVLTF
TRBV7-9	.	.	TRBJ1-2	TGTGCCAGCAGCTTGAGTAACTATGGCTACACCTTC	CASSLSNYGYTF
TRBV11-3	.	TRBD1	TRBJ2-1	TGTGCCAGCAGCTTGGGACAGTCCAATGAGCAGTTCTTC	CASSLGQSNEQFF
TRBV2	.	.	TRBJ2-1	TGTGCCAGCAGTGAAGCGTACCGCTACAATGAGCAGTTCTTC	CASSEAYRYNEQFF
TRBV9	.	.	TRBJ2-2	TGTGCCAGCAGCGTAGGCGGGGACTTGTCCGGGGAGCTGTTTTTT	CASSVGGDLSGELFF
TRBV12-3/TRBV12-4	.	.	TRBJ2-3	TGTGCCAGTGAGACAGGTTACACAGATACGCAGTATTTT	CASETGYTDTQYF
TRBV7-2	.	.	TRBJ2-5	TGTGCCAGCAGCTTAGGGCCCCAAGGGCGAGAGACCCAGTACTTC	CASSLGPQGRETQYF
TRBV2	.	.	TRBJ2-2	TGTGCCAGCTCTGGGACCACCTACACCGGGGAGCTGTTTTTT	CASSGTTYTGELFF
TRBV6-4	.	TRBD1	TRBJ2-3	TGTGCCAGCAGTGACCGGAACAGGGGGTTGATCGATACGCAGTATTTT	CASSDRNRGLIDTQYF
TRBV18	.	TRBD2	TRBJ2-7	TGTGCCAGCTCACTCCTAGCGGGAAGCTACGAGCAGTACTTC	CASSLLAGSYEQYF
TRBV12-3/TRBV12-4	.	.	TRBJ1-1	TGTGCCAGCAGTTTATTTGGGCGTACTGAAGCTTTCTTT	CASSLFGRTEAFF
TRBV10-3	.	TRBD2	TRBJ2-3	TGTGCCACGCGTTCGGCGACTAGCCCCACAGATACGCAGTATTTT	CATRSATSPTDTQYF
TRBV4-3	.	.	TRBJ2-7	TGCGCCAGCAGCCAAGATAGGACTTCCATCCGCGAGCAGTACTTC	CASSQDRTSIREQYF
TRBV11-2	.	.	TRBJ2-4	TGTGCCAGCAGCTTAGCACGGATTCAGTACTTC	CASSLARIQYF
TRBV28	.	.	TRBJ1-1	TGTGCCAGCAGTTTACCGACAGAGAACACTGAAGCTTTCTTT	CASSLPTENTEAFF
TRBV28	.	.	TRBJ2-7	TGTGCCAGCAGCCCCGGGCACGAGCAGTACTTC	CASSPGHEQYF
TRBV28	.	.	TRBJ1-1	TGTGCCAGCAGTTTATATGGGGAAAGCACTGAAGCTTTCTTT	CASSLYGESTEAFF
TRBV11-2	.	.	TRBJ1-6	TGTGCCAGCAGCTTGATGGGACTATCTGGCTCACCCCTCCACTTT	CASSLMGLSGSPLHF
TRBV25-1	.	TRBD1	TRBJ1-1	TGTGCCAGCAGTGCAGGGACAGGTGAAGCTTTCTTT	CASSAGTGEAFF
TRBV2	.	.	TRBJ1-1	TGTGCCAGCAGTTTCAGCGAGTACACTGAAGCTTTCTTT	CASSFSEYTEAFF
TRBV28	.	.	TRBJ2-3	TGTGCCAGCAGTCGCCCCCGGGACACCCTTCAGTATTTT	CASSRPRDTLQYF
TRBV11-2	.	TRBD1	TRBJ1-2	TGTGCCAGCAGCCCACGTACAGGGACAGTCGACTATGGCTACACCTTC	CASSPRTGTVDYGYTF
TRBV7-2	.	TRBD2	TRBJ2-7	TGTGCCAGCAGCACTAGCGGGAGCTCCTACGAGCAGTACTTC	CASSTSGSSYEQYF
TRBV11-2	.	TRBD2	TRBJ2-1	TGTGCCAGCAGCTTAGAAGCGACGACTCGGACTAGCGGGAGGAGAGATGAGCAGTTCTTC	CASSLEATTRTSGRRDEQFF
TRBV6-5	.	.	TRBJ1-1	TGTGCCAGCAGTTATGGGACGGAGAACACTGAAGCTTTCTTT	CASSYGTENTEAFF
TRBV5-1	.	TRBD1	TRBJ1-6	TGCGCCAGCAGCCTGGGACAGTCTGGGTCACCCCTCCACTTT	CASSLGQSGSPLHF
TRBV3-1/TRBV3-2	.	.	TRBJ1-2	TGTGCCAGCAGCCAAGATTTAGAGGGGGGGAATGGCTACACCTTC	CASSQDLEGGNGYTF
TRBV4-1	.	.	TRBJ1-2	TGCGCCAGCAGCCAAGATTCCAGGGTGGGCTATGGCTACACCTTC	CASSQDSRVGYGYTF
TRBV6-6	.	.	TRBJ2-3	TGTGCCAGCAGTTCCAGGGAAGGCACAGATACGCAGTATTTT	CASSSREGTDTQYF
TRBV7-9	.	TRBD1	TRBJ1-4	TGTGCCAGCAGCTTAAGGACAGGAGCTAATGAAAAACTGTTTTTT	CASSLRTGANEKLFF
TRBV7-3	.	.	TRBJ1-6	TGTGCCAGCAGCAGCCGACCGAACAATTCACCCCTCCACTTT	CASSSRPNNSPLHF
TRBV6-4	.	.	TRBJ2-3	TGTGCCAGCAGTGAAGGGGGTAGCGGGACAGATACGCAGTATTTT	CASSEGGSGTDTQYF
TRBV2	.	.	TRBJ1-1	TGTGCCAGCAGTAAACCTGTCACAGGGAACACTGAAGCTTTCTTT	CASSKPVTGNTEAFF
TRBV3-1/TRBV3-2	.	.	TRBJ1-4	TGTGCCAGCAGCCAAGCCGCAGGGTTTAATGAAAAACTGTTTTTT	CASSQAAGFNEKLFF
TRBV11-2	.	.	TRBJ2-1	TGTGCCAGCAGCTCTACTTACAATGAGCAGTTCTTC	CASSSTYNEQFF
TRBV11-3	.	.	TRBJ1-3	TGTGCCAGCAGCTTAGATCCGGAGTCAAACACCATATATTTT	CASSLDPESNTIYF
TRBV9	.	TRBD1	TRBJ1-1	TGTGCCAGCAGCGACCTCGGGACAGGGCGGACTGAAGCTTTCTTT	CASSDLGTGRTEAFF
TRBV5-1	.	.	TRBJ2-2	TGCGCCAGCAGCTTGCGAGGGGTTCCCGGGGAGCTGTTTTTT	CASSLRGVPGELFF